The TCR beta chain under discussion was sequenced for a study of tumour-infiltrating T cells in Burkitt lymphoma. Only a few counts were recorded for this clone. The CDR3 runs to 15 residues. Germline V gives CDR1 SGDLS, CDR2 YYNGEE. J was trimmed by 2 bases and V by 3 bases; bases with no gene match: 6. Profiling relied on immunoSEQ multiplex PCR, and the TCRdb table lists in-frame clones only, not all of them. The table records approximately 570 clones, approximately 10% of them present only once. The rearrangement links TRBV9 to TRBJ2-7, with 9 bases identical to TRBD2. This TCR derives from a human donor with diffuse large B-cell lymphoma. Some clones in this sample may be carry-over from other donors' samples. The sample taken for sequencing was tumor tissue. The CDR3 region is CASSETSGAPYEQYF. DNA for the CDR3: TGTGCCAGCAGCGAGACTAGCGGAGCTCCCTACGAGCAGTACTTC.